A selection of T cell receptor beta chains follows, all from one sample in a study of long-term antiretroviral therapy in people with HIV. Libraries were prepared by immunoSEQ multiplex PCR; TCRdb keeps only in-frame clonotypes and omits some of them. The sample holds tens of thousands of clones; roughly four fifths are singletons and the top ten take around 10%. The sequencing used unsorted PBMCs, collected 0.8 years before starting antiretroviral therapy. Receptor source: a man younger than 30 with HIV. CDR3s include the opening cysteine and the closing phenylalanine or tryptophan. Fields, in order: CDR3 DNA, CDR3 protein, J gene, clone size, V gene, D gene. The D gene is left open where the match is weak. Clone size appears in some rows only: once, few, many, or a class for an expanded clone.

DNA: TGTGCCAGCTCACCCGACAGAGATTCACCCCTCCACTTT; CDR3: CASSPDRDSPLHF; J: TRBJ1-6; size: NA; V: TRBV18; D: NA
DNA: TGTGCCAGTAGTAGTGGGGTAGATTACGAGCAGTACTTC; CDR3: CASSSGVDYEQYF; J: TRBJ2-7; size: NA; V: TRBV19; D: NA
DNA: TGTGCCAGCACACCGGACAGGGTGTTGACAGATACGCAGTATTTT; CDR3: CASTPDRVLTDTQYF; J: TRBJ2-3; size: NA; V: TRBV28; D: TRBD1
DNA: TGTGCCAGCAGGGCACCCGACGCCCGGAATTTACCCCTCCACTTT; CDR3: CASRAPDARNLPLHF; J: TRBJ1-6; size: NA; V: TRBV2; D: NA
DNA: TGTGCCAGCAGTTTACTAGCGGTTTCGATTAATGAGCAGTTCTTC; CDR3: CASSLLAVSINEQFF; J: TRBJ2-1; size: NA; V: TRBV27; D: TRBD2
DNA: TGTGCCAGCAGCCTAAGTCGGGGAAACACCATATATTTT; CDR3: CASSLSRGNTIYF; J: TRBJ1-3; size: NA; V: TRBV2; D: NA
DNA: TGTGCCAGCTCGGCGACCGGGACACTGAACACTGAAGCTTTCTTT; CDR3: CASSATGTLNTEAFF; J: TRBJ1-1; size: NA; V: TRBV18; D: NA
DNA: TGTGCCAGTAGTATCGGGACAGGGGAATACGAGCAGTACTTC; CDR3: CASSIGTGEYEQYF; J: TRBJ2-7; size: medium-sized; V: TRBV19; D: TRBD1
DNA: TGTGCCAGCAGTGAGCTTACTGAAGCTTTCTTT; CDR3: CASSELTEAFF; J: TRBJ1-1; size: NA; V: TRBV2; D: NA
DNA: TGCGCCAGCAGCCAAGATGGCAGGAACCTAGAGACCCAGTACTTC; CDR3: CASSQDGRNLETQYF; J: TRBJ2-5; size: NA; V: TRBV4-1; D: NA
DNA: TGTGCCAGCTCACCTGAGGGGCGAGAGCAGTACTTC; CDR3: CASSPEGREQYF; J: TRBJ2-7; size: NA; V: TRBV18; D: NA
DNA: TGCGCCAGCAGCTCTTCACCGGGACTAGGCACAGATACGCAGTATTTT; CDR3: CASSSSPGLGTDTQYF; J: TRBJ2-3; size: once; V: TRBV10-1; D: TRBD2
DNA: TGTGCCAGCAGCGCAGGAGCGGACGGGAATGAGCAGTTCTTC; CDR3: CASSAGADGNEQFF; J: TRBJ2-1; size: NA; V: TRBV9; D: NA